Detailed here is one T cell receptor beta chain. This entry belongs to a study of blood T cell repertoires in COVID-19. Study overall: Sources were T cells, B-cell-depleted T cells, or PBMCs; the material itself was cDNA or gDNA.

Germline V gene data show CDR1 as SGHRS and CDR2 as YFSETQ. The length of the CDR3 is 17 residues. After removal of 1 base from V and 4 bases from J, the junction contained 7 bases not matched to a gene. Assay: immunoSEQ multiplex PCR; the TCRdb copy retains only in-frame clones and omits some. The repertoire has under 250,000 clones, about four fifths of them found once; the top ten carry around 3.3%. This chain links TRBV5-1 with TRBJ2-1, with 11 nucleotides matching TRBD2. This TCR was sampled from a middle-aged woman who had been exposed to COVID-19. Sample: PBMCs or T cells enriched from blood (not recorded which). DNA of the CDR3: TGCGCCAGCAGCTTGAGGGCTAGCGGGGGGCTTTACAATGAGCAGTTCTTC. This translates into CASSLRASGGLYNEQFF.